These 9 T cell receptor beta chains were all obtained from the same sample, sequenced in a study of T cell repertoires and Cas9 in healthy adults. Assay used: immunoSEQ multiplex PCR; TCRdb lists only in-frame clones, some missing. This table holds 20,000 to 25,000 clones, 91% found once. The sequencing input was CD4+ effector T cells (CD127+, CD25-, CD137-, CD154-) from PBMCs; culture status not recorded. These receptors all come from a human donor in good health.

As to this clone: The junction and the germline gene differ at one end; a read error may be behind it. In nucleotides, the CDR3 is TGTGCTAGCAGCTTACGGCTGTCCTACGAGCAGTACTTC. It encodes CASSLRLSYEQYF. The J gene is TRBJ2-7, the V gene TRBV7-7; no clear D. This CDR3 region has 13 residues. Germline CDR1 is SSHAT and CDR2 is FNYEAQ (reference sequence).

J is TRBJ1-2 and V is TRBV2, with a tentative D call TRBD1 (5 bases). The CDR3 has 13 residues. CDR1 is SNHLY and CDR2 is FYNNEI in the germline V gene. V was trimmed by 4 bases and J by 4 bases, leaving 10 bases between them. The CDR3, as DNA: TGTGCCAGCAGTGTGGGGGTGAGCTATGGCTACACCTTC. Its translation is CASSVGVSYGYTF.

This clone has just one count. The CDR3 sequence: CASTLSNYGYTF. The CDR3 DNA sequence: TGTGCCAGTACGCTTTCTAACTATGGCTACACCTTC. This chain joins TRBV19 and TRBJ1-2; D gene unclear. Trimming left V 7 bases short and J 0 bases short, with 6 bases between. CDR3 length: 12 amino acids. The germline gives CDR1 LNHDA, CDR2 SQIVND (reference sequence).

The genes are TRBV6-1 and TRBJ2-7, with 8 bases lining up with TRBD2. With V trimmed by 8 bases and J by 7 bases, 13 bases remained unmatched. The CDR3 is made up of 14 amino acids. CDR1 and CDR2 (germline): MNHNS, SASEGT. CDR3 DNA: TGTGCCAGCCGCCATGGGTTAGCGGGGCCGGAGCAGTACTTC. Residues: CASRHGLAGPEQYF.

CDR3 coding DNA: TGCGCCAGCAGTGGCCAGGACAGGGGGATTGGCTACACCTTC. Translated: CASSGQDRGIGYTF. The V and J genes are TRBV10-2 and TRBJ1-2; 10 nucleotides align to TRBD1. The CDR3 is 14 residues long. The J segment lost 7 bases and the V segment lost 4 bases, leaving 6 bases of the junction unmatched. Germline V gene data show CDR1 as WSHSY and CDR2 as SAAADI.

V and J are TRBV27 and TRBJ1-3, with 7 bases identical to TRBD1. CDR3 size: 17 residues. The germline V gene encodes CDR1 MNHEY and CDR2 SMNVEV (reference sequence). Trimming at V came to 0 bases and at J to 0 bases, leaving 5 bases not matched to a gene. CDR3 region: CASSLSWTGRSGNTIYF. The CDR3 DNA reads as TGTGCCAGCAGTTTATCTTGGACAGGACGCTCTGGAAACACCATATATTTT.

The CDR3 is CASSPVGGEEKLFF. The CDR3 DNA reads as TGTGCCAGCAGCCCCGTTGGGGGTGAAGAAAAACTGTTTTTT. The chain recombines TRBV9 with TRBJ1-4, with D possibly TRBD1 on 5 matching bases. The V end was cut by 4 bases, the J end by 8 bases, with 15 bases between. Germline CDR1 and CDR2: SGDLS and YYNGEE. CDR3 length: 14 residues.

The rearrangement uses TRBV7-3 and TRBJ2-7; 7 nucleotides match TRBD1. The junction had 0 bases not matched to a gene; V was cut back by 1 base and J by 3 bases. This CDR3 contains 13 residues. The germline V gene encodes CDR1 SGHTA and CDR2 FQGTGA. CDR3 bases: TGTGCCAGCAGCTTAAGGGACAGCTACGAGCAGTACTTC. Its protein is CASSLRDSYEQYF.

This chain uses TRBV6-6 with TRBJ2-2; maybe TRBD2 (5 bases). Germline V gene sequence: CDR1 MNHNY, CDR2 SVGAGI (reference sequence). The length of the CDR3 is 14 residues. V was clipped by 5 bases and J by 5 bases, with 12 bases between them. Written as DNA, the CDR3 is TGTGCCAGCAGTCCGGACTTTTGGACCGGGGAGCTGTTTTTT. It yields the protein CASSPDFWTGELFF.